One sample yielded the 32 T cell receptor beta chains listed below, sequenced in a study of control samples from healthy donors and cancer patients. Sequencing was performed with immunoSEQ multiplex PCR; in TCRdb, only in-frame clones are kept and a portion is missing. The sample has about 85,000 clones; around 90% are singletons. Sequencing was performed on blood. Receptors were obtained from an older woman in good health.

This chain joins TRBV9 and TRBJ2-1; 7 bases line up with TRBD2. CDR3 size: 14 residues. Germline CDR1 and CDR2: SGDLS and YYNGEE. V was clipped by 4 bases and J by 6 bases; unmatched bases: 7. The CDR3 spells CASSPRDYSNEQFF. For the CDR3, the DNA is TGTGCCAGCAGCCCCAGGGACTATAGCAATGAGCAGTTCTTC.

This clone appeared a few times. V gene TRBV12-1 combines with J gene TRBJ1-1; the table names TRBD1, a call not compared with the DNA. TRBV12-1 counts as a pseudogene. The length of the CDR3 is 14 residues. This CDR3 reads CASSARDKNTEAFF. The CDR3 region has the DNA TGTGCCAGCAGCGCCCGGGACAAGAACACTGAAGCTTTCTTT.

This chain uses TRBV4-1 with TRBJ1-3; TRBD1 is a possible D gene (5 bases). The V and J ends lost 0 bases and 0 bases respectively, with 6 bases between them. The CDR3 covers 15 residues. Germline values: CDR1 MGHRA, CDR2 YSYEKL. The CDR3 here is CASSQDRGSGNTIYF. The CDR3 DNA follows: TGCGCCAGCAGCCAAGATAGGGGCTCTGGAAACACCATATATTTT.

The rearrangement joins TRBV13 to TRBJ2-5; the D is unclear. Germline CDR1 and CDR2: PRHDT and FYEKMQ (reference sequence). V gave up 5 bases and J gave up 1 base, with 11 bases separating them. CDR3 size: 14 residues. The CDR3: CASSLTTGQETQYF. CDR3 nucleotide sequence: TGTGCCAGCAGCCTCACGACGGGCCAAGAGACCCAGTACTTC. The full variable domain, rest sourced from reference TRBV13 and TRBJ2-5, is AAGVIQSPRHLIKEKRETATLKCYPIPRHDTVYWYQQGPGQDPQFLISFYEKMQSDKGSIPDRFSAQQFSDYHSELNMSSLELGDSALYFCASSLTTGQETQYFGPGTRLLVL.

CDR3 sequence: CASSRDGNQPQHF. CDR3 DNA: TGTGCCAGTAGCCGGGACGGCAATCAGCCCCAGCATTTT. This chain joins TRBV19 and TRBJ1-5, with D perhaps matching TRBD1 (5 bases). The length of the CDR3 is 13 residues. Germline V gene data show CDR1 as LNHDA and CDR2 as SQIVND (reference sequence). The V gene lost 6 bases and the J gene lost 2 bases, with 8 bases spanning the gap.

V gene TRBV18 combines with J gene TRBJ1-2; 10 bases align to TRBD1. This CDR3 contains 13 residues. The germline V gene encodes CDR1 KGHSH and CDR2 LQKENI. V shed 4 bases and J 5 bases; nucleotides not matched to a gene: 1. The CDR3 reads CASSLGQGYGYTF. For the CDR3, the DNA is TGTGCCAGCTCACTGGGACAGGGGTATGGCTACACCTTC.

The chain uses TRBV7-3 and TRBJ2-7; a weak D match, TRBD2 (5 bases). Germline assignment: CDR1 SGHTA and CDR2 FQGTGA. This CDR3 contains 14 residues. Between the trimmed V and J ends, which lost 5 bases and 1 base, there was a span of 12 bases. The CDR3 region is CASSPSGNSYEQYF. CDR3 nucleotides: TGTGCCAGCAGCCCCAGCGGAAATTCCTACGAGCAGTACTTC. The complete variable domain, with remaining parts taken from reference TRBV7-3 and TRBJ2-7, reads GAGVSQTPSNKVTEKGKYVELRCDPISGHTALYWYRQSLGQGPEFLIYFQGTGAADDSGLPNDRFFAVRPEGSVSTLKIQRTERGDSAVYLCASSPSGNSYEQYFGPGTRLTVT.

The chain has TRBV19 and TRBJ2-5; 7 bases fit TRBD2. This CDR3 has 12 residues. The V gene's germline CDR1 is LNHDA and CDR2 SQIVND (reference sequence). CDR3 residues: CGSGASGGAQYF. The DNA of the CDR3 is TGTGGGTCTGGGGCTAGCGGAGGAGCCCAGTACTTC.

This clone appeared once. The J gene is TRBJ1-2, the V gene TRBV19; TRBD1 aligns across 8 bases. V shed 3 bases, J shed 6 bases, and the junction held 12 bases outside the gene matches. Germline CDR1 LNHDA, CDR2 SQIVND (reference sequence). The CDR3 spans 16 residues. As DNA, the CDR3 is TGTGCCAGTAGTATCCGGACAGGGAGGGCGTTTGATGGCTACACCTTC. Translation: CASSIRTGRAFDGYTF. Supplemented by reference TRBV19 and TRBJ1-2, the full variable domain reads DGGITQSPKYLFRKEGQNVTLSCEQNLNHDAMYWYRQDPGQGLRLIYYSQIVNDFQKGDIAEGYSVSREKKESFPLTVTSAQKNPTAFYLCASSIRTGRAFDGYTFGSGTRLTVV.

The chain uses TRBV6-6 and TRBJ2-2; 8 bases match TRBD1. With 6 bases clipped from V and 3 bases from J, the junction kept 9 bases outside the gene matches. The CDR3 sequence is 16 residues long. Germline V CDR1 and CDR2: MNHNY, SVGAGI (reference sequence). The CDR3 protein is CASRASTGADTGELFF. The CDR3 DNA sequence: TGTGCCAGCAGAGCTTCGACAGGGGCCGACACCGGGGAGCTGTTTTTT.

The chain carries TRBV5-1 and TRBJ1-1, with a tentative D call TRBD1 (6 bases). CDR3 size: 14 residues. The V gene's germline CDR1 is SGHRS and CDR2 YFSETQ. With 1 base removed from V and 0 bases from J, the gap between germline ends came to 7 bases. CDR3 region: CASSLTGLNTEAFF. The CDR3 DNA reads TGCGCCAGCAGCTTGACAGGGCTGAACACTGAAGCTTTCTTT.

The chain is built from TRBV10-2 and TRBJ2-1; no clear D. The V end lost 4 bases, the J end lost 10 bases, and 8 bases lay between the germline ends. This CDR3 is 11 amino acids long. The germline V gene has CDR1 WSHSY and CDR2 SAAADI. CDR3 bases: TGCGCCAGCAGTGGGACGACAGAGCAGTTCTTC. This translates into CASSGTTEQFF.

The genes are TRBV2 and TRBJ2-5, with 10 bases lining up with TRBD2. CDR1 SNHLY and CDR2 FYNNEI come from the germline V gene. Trimming at V came to 3 bases and at J to 5 bases, leaving 3 bases not matched to a gene. The CDR3 is 14 amino acids. The CDR3 spells CASSDLAGEETQYF. CDR3 bases: TGTGCCAGCAGTGATCTAGCGGGGGAGGAGACCCAGTACTTC.

In the case of this clone: A junction boundary mismatches the germline segment, possibly from a read error. This chain joins TRBV28 and TRBJ1-2; TRBD1 agrees at 8 bases. This CDR3 is 15 amino acids long. Germline V CDR1 and CDR2: MDHEN, SYDVKM. As DNA, the CDR3 is TGTGCCAGCAGTTCCTCAGGGGGCCCTAAGTATGGCTACACCTTC. Amino acids: CASSSSGGPKYGYTF.

The rearrangement uses TRBV28 and TRBJ2-7; TRBD1 agrees at 10 bases. J was trimmed by 8 bases and V by 4 bases; bases with no gene match: 11. CDR1 and CDR2 from the germline V gene are MDHEN and SYDVKM. There are 15 residues in the CDR3. CDR3 DNA: TGTGCCAGCAGTTCTCCGGGACAGGGGCGAACTAAGCAGTACTTC. Its protein product is CASSSPGQGRTKQYF. The full variable domain, rest sourced from reference TRBV28 and TRBJ2-7, is DVKVTQSSRYLVKRTGEKVFLECVQDMDHENMFWYRQDPGLGLRLIYFSYDVKMKEKGDIPEGYSVSREKKERFSLILESASTNQTSMYLCASSSPGQGRTKQYFGPGTRLTVT.

CDR3 DNA sequence: TGTGCCAGCACCGCAGGGGTGGGGACCTACGAGCAGTACTTC. Residues: CASTAGVGTYEQYF. The rearrangement joins TRBV6-6 to TRBJ2-7, with D maybe TRBD1 (6 bases). The CDR3 totals 14 residues. CDR1 is MNHNY and CDR2 is SVGAGI in the germline V gene (reference sequence). V shed 7 bases and J shed 2 bases, with 15 bases lying between them.

V gene TRBV28 combines with J gene TRBJ1-2; possibly TRBD1 for D (6 bases). CDR3 length equals 13 residues. Between the trimmed V and J ends, which lost 6 bases and 7 bases, there was a span of 15 bases. Germline loops: CDR1 MDHEN, CDR2 SYDVKM. The CDR3 sequence is CASSRQAFGGYTF. The CDR3 DNA reads as TGTGCCAGCAGCAGACAGGCCTTCGGTGGCTACACCTTC.

The CDR3 sequence is CASSLWRGSPLHF. CDR3 in DNA: TGTGCCAGCAGCTTATGGCGGGGCTCACCCCTCCACTTT. This chain uses TRBV7-2 with TRBJ1-6; possible D gene TRBD1, 5 bases. The V end was cut by 2 bases, the J end by 10 bases, with 9 bases between. Germline loops: CDR1 SGHTA, CDR2 FQGNSA. This CDR3 has 13 amino acids.

V gene TRBV7-9 combines with J gene TRBJ1-2, with D possibly matching TRBD1 (5 bases). This CDR3 is built from 15 residues. Germline V lookup: CDR1 SEHNR, CDR2 FQNEAQ (reference sequence). Trimming stripped 5 bases from V and 4 bases from J, with 17 bases between. The CDR3 sequence: CASSAGPLGGYGYTF. CDR3 DNA: TGTGCCAGCAGCGCGGGACCTCTTGGAGGCTATGGCTACACCTTC.

This chain links TRBV7-9 with TRBJ2-2; a possible D gene is TRBD2 (5 bases). Germline V lookup: CDR1 SEHNR, CDR2 FQNEAQ (reference sequence). With 1 base removed from V and 7 bases from J, the gap between germline ends came to 7 bases. This CDR3 has 13 amino acids. The CDR3 sequence: CASSLGEGGELFF. The CDR3 nucleotides are TGTGCCAGCAGCTTAGGAGAGGGCGGGGAGCTGTTTTTT. Supplemented by reference TRBV7-9 and TRBJ2-2, the full variable domain reads DTGVSQNPRHKITKRGQNVTFRCDPISEHNRLYWYRQTLGQGPEFLTYFQNEAQLEKSRLLSDRFSAERPKGSFSTLEIQRTEQGDSAMYLCASSLGEGGELFFGEGSRLTVL.

This sequence joins TRBV6-5 and TRBJ1-5, with 8 positions matching TRBD1. The J segment lost 1 base and the V segment lost 7 bases, leaving 6 bases of the junction unmatched. There are 15 residues in the CDR3. Germline CDR1 is MNHEY and CDR2 is SVGAGI. CDR3 residues: CASNVGQGSNQPQHF. CDR3 in DNA: TGTGCCAGCAACGTCGGACAGGGCAGCAATCAGCCCCAGCATTTT.

The rearrangement uses TRBV4-1 and TRBJ2-1; maybe TRBD1 (5 bases). This CDR3 is 16 amino acids long. The V gene's germline CDR1 is MGHRA and CDR2 YSYEKL. Deletions cut 4 bases from V and 4 bases from J, with 17 bases between. CDR3 amino acids: CASSRTPYRSYNEQFF. CDR3 DNA: TGCGCCAGCAGCCGAACGCCATACAGGTCTTACAATGAGCAGTTCTTC.

The gene calls are TRBV3-1 (or the pseudogene TRBV3-2) and TRBJ2-5, with D possibly being TRBD2 (5 bases). The CDR3 covers 13 residues. Germline V CDR1 and CDR2: LGHDT, YNNKEL (reference sequence). V lost 0 bases and J 7 bases, leaving 9 bases between the germline ends. The CDR3 reads CASSQEEEGTQYF. The CDR3 DNA reads as TGTGCCAGCAGCCAAGAGGAAGAGGGGACCCAGTACTTC.

The chain employs TRBV15 and TRBJ2-5, with D perhaps matching TRBD2 (5 bases). Germline lookup yields CDR1 LNHNV and CDR2 YYDKDF (reference sequence). The CDR3 is 12 residues long. V was shortened by 1 base and J by 5 bases, with 5 bases between the two germline ends. CDR3 coding DNA: TGTGCCACCAGCAGAGGAGGGGAGACCCAGTACTTC. Translated: CATSRGGETQYF.

This sequence joins TRBV5-1 and TRBJ1-1, with 7 bases lining up with TRBD1. This CDR3 spans 16 amino acids. Trimming removed 6 bases from V and 0 bases from J; junction bases left unmatched: 11. The germline V gene has CDR1 SGHRS and CDR2 YFSETQ. Written as DNA, the CDR3 is TGCGCCAGCATGATCAGGACAGGAGCTTTGAACACTGAAGCTTTCTTT. Its protein is CASMIRTGALNTEAFF. The full variable domain, rest sourced from reference TRBV5-1 and TRBJ1-1, is KAGVTQTPRYLIKTRGQQVTLSCSPISGHRSVSWYQQTPGQGLQFLFEYFSETQRNKGNFPGRFSGRQFSNSRSEMNVSTLELGDSALYLCASMIRTGALNTEAFFGQGTRLTVV.

This chain uses TRBV5-1 with TRBJ1-4; D is ambiguous. V shed 5 bases and J shed 7 bases, with 24 bases lying between them. The CDR3 spans 17 residues. The germline V gene has CDR1 SGHRS and CDR2 YFSETQ. The CDR3 loop is CASSLMVQATMGEKLFF. In DNA, the CDR3 is TGCGCCAGCAGTTTGATGGTCCAGGCAACTATGGGTGAAAAACTGTTTTTT.

The chain links TRBV7-9 to TRBJ2-1; no clear D gene. The ends were cut back, 4 bases at V and 8 bases at J, with 9 bases in the middle. The germline CDR1 and CDR2 sequences are SEHNR and FQNEAQ (reference sequence). The CDR3 sequence is 12 residues long. CDR3: CASSSSVYEQFF. CDR3 in DNA: TGTGCCAGCAGCTCGTCTGTGTATGAGCAGTTCTTC.

The V call is TRBV27, the J call TRBJ1-2, with 9 bases that match TRBD1. Germline values: CDR1 MNHEY, CDR2 SMNVEV (reference sequence). The J segment lost 4 bases and the V segment lost 5 bases, leaving 8 bases of the junction unmatched. The CDR3 extends over 15 amino acids. The CDR3 coding sequence is TGTGCCAGCAGTGCCTGGACAGGGGCGGGCTATGGCTACACCTTC. It codes for CASSAWTGAGYGYTF.

This clone was detected only once. V is TRBV19 and J is TRBJ1-3; possible D gene TRBD1, 5 bases. Deletions cut 5 bases from V and 0 bases from J, with 17 bases between. This CDR3 spans 17 amino acids. Germline V gives CDR1 LNHDA, CDR2 SQIVND (reference sequence). CDR3 protein: CASSRFRDARSGNTIYF. In DNA form, the CDR3 reads TGTGCCAGTAGTCGATTTAGGGACGCCCGCTCTGGAAACACCATATATTTT.

This clone was detected a few times. The chain uses TRBV3-1 (or the pseudogene TRBV3-2) and TRBJ2-3, with a tentative D call TRBD2 (5 bases). There are 16 residues in the CDR3. Trimming removed 0 bases from V and 2 bases from J, with 12 bases in between. Germline-derived CDR1 and CDR2 are LGHDT and YNNKEL (reference sequence). In DNA form, the CDR3 reads TGTGCCAGCAGCCAAGATGGGCGGGCCCTCACAGATACGCAGTATTTT. Residues: CASSQDGRALTDTQYF.

The chain joins TRBV6-5 to TRBJ2-5; D is perhaps TRBD1 (7 bases). The CDR3 is 14 amino acids. V was clipped by 11 bases and J by 5 bases, with 21 bases between them. Germline CDR1 is MNHEY and CDR2 is SVGAGI. The CDR3 DNA sequence: TGTGCCGGTAGGAGGGAAGGCAGGGGGGAGACCCAGTACTTC. The encoded protein is CAGRREGRGETQYF.

This chain connects TRBV10-1 to TRBJ2-7; 12 bases are a match to TRBD2. Germline V gene sequence: CDR1 WNHNN, CDR2 SYGVQD (reference sequence). The V segment lost 4 bases and the J segment 3 bases; nucleotides outside the gene matches: 4. The CDR3 consists of 15 residues. This chain's CDR3 is CASSGSTSGGYEQYF. Here the CDR3 DNA reads TGCGCCAGCAGTGGTTCGACTAGCGGGGGCTACGAGCAGTACTTC.